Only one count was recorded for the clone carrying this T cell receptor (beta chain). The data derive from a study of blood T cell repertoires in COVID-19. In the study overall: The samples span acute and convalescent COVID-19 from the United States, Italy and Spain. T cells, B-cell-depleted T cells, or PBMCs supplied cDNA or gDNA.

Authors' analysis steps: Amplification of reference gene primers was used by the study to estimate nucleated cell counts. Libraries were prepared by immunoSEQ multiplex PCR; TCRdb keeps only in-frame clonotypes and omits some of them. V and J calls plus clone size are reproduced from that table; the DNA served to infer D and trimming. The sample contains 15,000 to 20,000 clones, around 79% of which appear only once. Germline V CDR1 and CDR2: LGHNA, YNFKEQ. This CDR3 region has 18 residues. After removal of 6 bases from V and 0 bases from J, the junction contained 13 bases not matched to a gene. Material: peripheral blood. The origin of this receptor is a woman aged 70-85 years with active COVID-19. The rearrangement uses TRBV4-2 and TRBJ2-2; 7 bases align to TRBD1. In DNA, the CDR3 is TGTGCCAGCAGACTGATCTTACAGGGGCGATCGAACACCGGGGAGCTGTTTTTT. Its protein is CASRLILQGRSNTGELFF.